The 13 T cell receptor beta chains listed next were all sequenced from one sample in a study of T cell repertoires in cytomegalovirus infection. TCRdb recomputed calls from the reads with MiXCR, one row per CDR3 protein. The sample records around 94,000 distinct CDR3 sequences, 16% being singletons. Sequenced: PBMCs. Receptor source: a human donor in good health (CMV status not recorded). Some clones in this sample may be carry-over from other donors' samples.

This clonotype was seen at least ten times. The chain has TRBV10-3 and TRBJ1-5; D call uncertain. The germline gives CDR1 ENHRY, CDR2 SYGVKD. V lost 5 bases, J lost 7 bases, and 9 bases lay in between. The CDR3 length is 12 residues. The CDR3 nucleotides are TGTGCCATCAGTACAGAGAACCAGCCCCAGCATTTT. This encodes CAISTENQPQHF.

This clonotype was observed a few times. V usage is TRBV6-1 and J usage is TRBJ2-2; D is undetermined. Per the germline V gene, CDR1 is MNHNS and CDR2 is SASEGT. This CDR3 is built from 12 residues. Trimming cost V 7 bases and J 6 bases, with 9 bases left between them. Here the CDR3 reads CASNRVSGELFF. In nucleotides, the CDR3 is TGTGCCAGCAATCGGGTGTCCGGGGAGCTGTTTTTT.

This clonotype was recorded many times. The rearrangement uses TRBV12-3 or TRBV12-4 and TRBJ2-3, with 9 positions matching TRBD2. V shed 4 bases and J 6 bases; nucleotides not matched to a gene: 2. There are 13 residues in the CDR3. CDR3 in DNA: TGTGCCAGCAGTTCTCTAGCGGGGGATACGCAGTATTTT. Protein sequence: CASSSLAGDTQYF.

The sample holds many counts of this clonotype. This CDR3 is CASSAVTTTLAQGETQYF. DNA of the CDR3: TGTGCCAGCAGCGCCGTGACCACGACTCTGGCACAGGGAGAGACCCAGTACTTC. This chain joins TRBV7-9 and TRBJ2-5; D might be TRBD1 (6 bases). Trimming stripped 5 bases from V and 4 bases from J, with 26 bases between. The CDR3 sequence is 18 residues long. Germline CDR1 is SEHNR and CDR2 is FQNEAQ (reference sequence).

This clonotype was seen ten or more times. This chain uses TRBV7-6 with TRBJ1-1; no reliable D call. The V and J ends lost 8 bases and 11 bases respectively, with 21 bases between them. Germline CDR1 is SGHVS and CDR2 is FNYEAQ. There are 13 residues in the CDR3. CDR3 loop: CASQLVGEGEAFF. Written as DNA, the CDR3 is TGTGCCAGCCAACTGGTGGGTGAGGGAGAGGCTTTCTTT.

Details on this clonotype: A much more abundant neighbour one base away suggests this may be a read error. This likely comes from a read error, as the CDR3 has no conserved phenylalanine or tryptophan at its end. The chain employs TRBV7-8 and TRBJ1-4; D not resolved. Germline V lookup: CDR1 SGHVS, CDR2 FQNEAQ. With 2 bases removed from V and 0 bases from J, the gap between germline ends came to 10 bases. The CDR3 length is 16 residues. The chain's CDR3 is CASSLSLGATNEKLFI. CDR3 nucleotide sequence: TGTGCCAGCAGCTTATCCCTCGGGGCAACTAATGAAAAACTGTTTATT.

CDR3 protein: CSVTRQRGQPQHF. CDR3 bases: TGCAGCGTCACCCGACAGCGGGGTCAGCCCCAGCATTTT. The chain combines TRBV29-1 with TRBJ1-5, with a tentative D call TRBD1 (5 bases). Germline assignment: CDR1 SQVTM and CDR2 ANQGSEA. V gave up 6 bases and J gave up 6 bases, with 15 bases separating them. This CDR3 is built from 13 residues. Based on the CDR3 plus reference TRBV29-1 and TRBJ1-5, the full variable domain is SAVISQKPSRDICQRGTSLTIQCQVDSQVTMMFWYRQQPGQSLTLIATANQGSEATYESGFVIDKFPISRPNLTFSTLTVSNMSPEDSSIYLCSVTRQRGQPQHFGDGTRLSIL.

Many counts were recorded for this clonotype. CDR3 nucleotide sequence: TGTGCCAGCAGCTTAGCGTGGGGACAGGGGAGGATGAACACTGAAGCTTTCTTT. Its translation: CASSLAWGQGRMNTEAFF. The rearrangement joins TRBV7-8 to TRBJ1-1; TRBD1 matches 10 bases. The V segment lost 0 bases and the J segment 0 bases; nucleotides outside the gene matches: 7. CDR3 length equals 18 residues. CDR1 is SGHVS and CDR2 is FQNEAQ in the germline V gene.

There are a few counts of this clonotype. This rearrangement joins TRBV4-3 to TRBJ1-1; perhaps TRBD1 as D (5 bases). The CDR3 loop spans 15 amino acids. Germline-derived CDR1 and CDR2 are LGHNA and YSLEER. Trimming stripped 2 bases from V and 7 bases from J, with 17 bases between. This CDR3 is CASSQYLLRDVEAFF. The CDR3 DNA sequence: TGCGCCAGCAGCCAATACTTACTCCGGGACGTTGAAGCTTTCTTT.

In its sample, this clonotype was seen many times. This chain links TRBV6-2 or TRBV6-3 with TRBJ2-7, with D possibly being TRBD2 (5 bases). From germline, CDR1 is MNHEY and CDR2 SVGEGT. The CDR3 totals 15 residues. The V and J ends lost 5 bases and 0 bases respectively, with 14 bases between them. The CDR3 DNA reads TGTGCCAGCAGTGGTTCACTAGGCCTCTCCTACGAGCAGTACTTC. Residues: CASSGSLGLSYEQYF.

This clonotype was picked up many times. V usage is TRBV7-2 and J usage is TRBJ2-3, with D possibly TRBD2 on 5 matching bases. The CDR3 sequence is 11 residues long. Trimming left V 7 bases short and J 7 bases short, with 9 bases between. From germline, CDR1 is SGHTA and CDR2 FQGNSA. CDR3 sequence (DNA): TGTGCCAGCAAGGCCGGGAATACGCAGTATTTT. It is translated as CASKAGNTQYF.

Regarding this clonotype: It may be a read error: a sequence one base away is much more abundant. The V gene is TRBV7-2, the J gene TRBJ2-7, with TRBD2 as a possible D gene (6 bases). This CDR3 is built from 13 residues. The ends were cut back, 3 bases at V and 2 bases at J, with 8 bases in the middle. Germline CDR1 and CDR2: SGHTA and FQGNSA. This CDR3 is CASSFWGAYEQYF. CDR3 nucleotides: TGTGCCAGCAGCTTCTGGGGGGCCTACGAGCAGTACTTC.

The chain recombines TRBV6-6 with TRBJ2-3; the match to TRBD2 covers 7 bases. The CDR3 runs 14 residues. V shed 7 bases, J shed 6 bases, and the junction held 10 bases outside the gene matches. CDR1 and CDR2 from the germline V gene are MNHNY and SVGAGI (reference sequence). For the CDR3, the DNA is TGTGCCAGCACCCGGGACTACCCGTTGGATACGCAGTATTTT. This encodes CASTRDYPLDTQYF.